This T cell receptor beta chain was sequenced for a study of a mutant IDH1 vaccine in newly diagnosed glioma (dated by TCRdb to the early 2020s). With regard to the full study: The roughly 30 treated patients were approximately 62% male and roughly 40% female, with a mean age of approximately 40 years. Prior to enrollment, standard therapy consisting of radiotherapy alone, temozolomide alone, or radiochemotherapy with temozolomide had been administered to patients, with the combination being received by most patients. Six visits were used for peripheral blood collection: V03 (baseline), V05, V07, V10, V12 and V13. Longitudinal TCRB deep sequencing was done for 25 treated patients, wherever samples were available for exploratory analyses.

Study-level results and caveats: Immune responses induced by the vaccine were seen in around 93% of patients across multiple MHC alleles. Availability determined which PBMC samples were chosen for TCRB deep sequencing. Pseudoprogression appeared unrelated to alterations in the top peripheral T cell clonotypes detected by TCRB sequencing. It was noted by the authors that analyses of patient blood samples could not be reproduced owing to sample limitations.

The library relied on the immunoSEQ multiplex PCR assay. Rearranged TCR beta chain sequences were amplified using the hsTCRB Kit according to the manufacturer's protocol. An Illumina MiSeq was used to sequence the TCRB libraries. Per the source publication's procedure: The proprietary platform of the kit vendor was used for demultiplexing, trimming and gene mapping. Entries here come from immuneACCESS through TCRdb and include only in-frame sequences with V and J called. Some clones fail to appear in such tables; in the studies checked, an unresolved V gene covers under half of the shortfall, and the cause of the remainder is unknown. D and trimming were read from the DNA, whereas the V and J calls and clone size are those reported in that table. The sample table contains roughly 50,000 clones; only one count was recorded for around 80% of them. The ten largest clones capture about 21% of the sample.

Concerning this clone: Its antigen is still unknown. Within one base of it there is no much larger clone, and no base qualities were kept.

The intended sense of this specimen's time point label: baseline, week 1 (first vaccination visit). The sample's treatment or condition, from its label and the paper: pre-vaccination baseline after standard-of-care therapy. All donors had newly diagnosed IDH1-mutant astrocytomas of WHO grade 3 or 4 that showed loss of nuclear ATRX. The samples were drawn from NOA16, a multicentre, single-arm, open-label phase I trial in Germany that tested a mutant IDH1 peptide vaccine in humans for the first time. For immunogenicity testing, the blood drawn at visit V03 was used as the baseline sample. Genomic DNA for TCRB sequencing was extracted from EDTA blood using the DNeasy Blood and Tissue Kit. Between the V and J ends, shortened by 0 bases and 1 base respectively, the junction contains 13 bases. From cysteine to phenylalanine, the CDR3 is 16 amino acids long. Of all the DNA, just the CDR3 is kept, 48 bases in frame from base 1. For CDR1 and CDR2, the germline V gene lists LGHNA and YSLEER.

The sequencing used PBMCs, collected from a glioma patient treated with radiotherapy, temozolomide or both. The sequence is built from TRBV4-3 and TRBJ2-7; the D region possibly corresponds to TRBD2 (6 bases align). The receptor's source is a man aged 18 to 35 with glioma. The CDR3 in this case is CASSQERWEESYEQYF. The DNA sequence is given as TGCGCCAGCAGCCAAGAGAGGTGGGAGGAATCCTACGAGCAGTACTTC.